These 7 T cell receptor beta chains were all obtained from the same sample, sequenced in a study of blood T cells in healthy people across ages. A sample-barcoded 5' primer and a J-beta primer mix were used in a second PCR of roughly 6 to 12 cycles. Using its own MiXCR run on the 5' RACE reads, TCRdb lists one record per CDR3 protein. This table holds 540,000 or so distinct CDR3 sequences, about 25% found once. These data also featured in a second study, about T cells of mothers and their children.

The sequenced sample consisted of blood. The origin of the receptors is a boy between 10 and 17 years old in good health.

Comment on this clonotype: The junction and the germline gene differ at one end; a read error may be behind it. The rearrangement links TRBV27 to TRBJ1-2; 7 bases match TRBD1. The length of the CDR3 is 15 residues. Germline CDR1 and CDR2: MNHEY and SMNVEV (reference sequence). For the CDR3, the DNA is TGTGCCAGCAGTTCTGGGGACAGCTATGGCTATGACTACACCTTC. It yields the protein CASSSGDSYGYDYTF.

This chain uses TRBV15 with TRBJ1-1, with D tentatively TRBD1 (5 bases). V was cut by 0 bases and J by 11 bases, with 22 bases left in between. Germline lookup yields CDR1 LNHNV and CDR2 YYDKDF (reference sequence). The CDR3 is 16 amino acids. The CDR3 coding sequence is TGTGCCACCAGCAGAGACGTCCTACCGTGGGGCGGGATGGCTTTCTTT. Translation: CATSRDVLPWGGMAFF.

V and J are TRBV6-5 and TRBJ1-2; 8 bases match TRBD1. The trim removed 4 bases at V and 1 base at J, leaving 8 bases unmatched. Germline V CDR1 and CDR2: MNHEY, SVGAGI. The CDR3 has 16 amino acids. As DNA, the CDR3 is TGTGCCAGCAGTTCGAGGGACAGGCGCTATAACTATGGCTACACCTTC. It codes for CASSSRDRRYNYGYTF.

This CDR3 reads CASSPAGTGAGYGYTF. The CDR3 nucleotides read TGCGCCAGCAGCCCTGCCGGGACAGGGGCGGGCTATGGCTACACCTTC. This sequence joins TRBV4-3 and TRBJ1-2, with 10 nucleotides matching TRBD1. Germline-derived CDR1 and CDR2 are LGHNA and YSLEER. The CDR3 length is 16 residues. The junction had 9 bases not matched to a gene; V was cut back by 4 bases and J by 4 bases.

This clonotype appeared a few times. The chain links TRBV9 to TRBJ2-7; weak D call: TRBD1 (6 bases). Germline assignment: CDR1 SGDLS and CDR2 YYNGEE. This CDR3 spans 15 amino acids. V gave up 3 bases and J gave up 0 bases, with 13 bases separating them. CDR3: CASSAGQQFSYEQYF. The CDR3 nucleotides read TGTGCCAGCAGCGCGGGACAACAGTTCTCCTACGAGCAGTACTTC.

With regard to this clonotype: The junction shows a germline mismatch at one end, possibly a read error. The V call is TRBV3-1, the J call TRBJ1-5; no definite D call. There are 15 residues in the CDR3. Germline V CDR1 and CDR2: LGHDT, YNNKEL (reference sequence). The CDR3 region has the DNA TGTGACAGCAGCCATGGTGGGCGCAGCAATCAGCCCCAGCATTTT. Protein sequence: CDSSHGGRSNQPQHF.

This clonotype occurred a few times. The gene calls are TRBV14 and TRBJ2-1; D uncertain. The J call may be faulty, since TRBJ2-7 better matches the DNA end. CDR3 length: 13 amino acids. Germline V CDR1 and CDR2: SGHDN, FVKESK. CDR3 sequence: CASSRDNRWEQYF. For the CDR3, the DNA is TGTGCCAGCAGCCGTGACAACCGATGGGAGCAGTACTTC.